The 28 T cell receptor beta chains given below trace back to one sample, sequenced in a study of CD8+ T cells in alopecia areata. Extraction of RNA preceded its reverse transcription into cDNA, which served as the sequencing template. Here immunoSEQ multiplex PCR was the method, and the copy in TCRdb shows in-frame clones only, minus some. The sample contains 200,000 to 250,000 clones, under 70% of which appear only once. The treatment: oral pan-JAK inhibitor, 5-10 mg twice daily. Material: CD4+ T cells sorted from blood, obtained at week 4, from a patient treated with tofacitinib. The source of these receptors is a human donor with alopecia areata.

This clone was counted a few times. The J gene is TRBJ1-2, the V gene TRBV29-1, with D hard to call. Between the trimmed V and J ends, which lost 2 bases and 4 bases, there was a span of 14 bases. The CDR3 is 14 amino acids. The germline V gene has CDR1 SQVTM and CDR2 ANQGSEA. CDR3: CSVESREESYGYTF. The CDR3 DNA reads TGCAGCGTTGAAAGTCGGGAGGAATCCTATGGCTACACCTTC.

This clone came up many times. This chain uses TRBV27 with TRBJ2-4, with TRBD1 matching 7 bases. CDR1 and CDR2 (germline): MNHEY, SMNVEV (reference sequence). Germline trimming cut 7 bases from V and 7 bases from J; bases unmatched to any gene: 7. The CDR3 runs 13 residues. This CDR3 reads CASIDRVKNIQYF. DNA for the CDR3: TGTGCCAGCATAGACAGGGTGAAGAACATTCAGTACTTC.

This sequence joins TRBV6-5 and TRBJ2-6; the D gene is possibly TRBD1 (5 bases). This CDR3 region has 15 residues. Germline V gene lookup returns CDR1 MNHEY and CDR2 SVGAGI. Trimming removed 0 bases at V and 2 bases at J, with 5 bases between. The CDR3 DNA reads as TGTGCCAGCAGTTACTCAGGGGCTGGGGCCAACGTCCTGACTTTC. Translation: CASSYSGAGANVLTF.

This sequence joins TRBV4-2 and TRBJ2-3, with 9 bases matching TRBD2. CDR1 is LGHNA, CDR2 YNFKEQ, per germline. V shed 0 bases, J shed 4 bases, and the junction held 8 bases outside the gene matches. The CDR3 extends over 17 amino acids. CDR3: CASSQDRGGGASDTQYF. CDR3 DNA sequence: TGTGCCAGCAGCCAAGACAGGGGCGGGGGGGCCTCAGATACGCAGTATTTT.

The gene calls are TRBV30 and TRBJ1-2; TRBD1 agrees at 7 bases. Trimming took 2 bases from V and 5 from J; bases not matched to a gene: 8. CDR3 length equals 14 residues. In germline, CDR1 is GTSNPN, CDR2 SVGIG (reference sequence). CDR3 coding DNA: TGTGCCTGGAGTCCTCGGGACAGCTTTTATGGCTACACCTTC. Translated, it gives CAWSPRDSFYGYTF.

The J gene is TRBJ1-5, the V gene TRBV30; D is uncertain. The germline V and J ends were trimmed by 0 bases and 0 bases, with 9 bases remaining between them. Germline V gene sequence: CDR1 GTSNPN, CDR2 SVGIG (reference sequence). The CDR3 extends over 15 amino acids. The CDR3, as DNA: TGTGCCTGGAGTGTAGGGCAGATTAGCAATCAGCCCCAGCATTTT. This translates into CAWSVGQISNQPQHF.

The chain has TRBV7-2 and TRBJ2-3; D is undetermined. The germline V and J ends were trimmed by 5 bases and 3 bases, with 3 bases remaining between them. Germline CDR1 reads SGHTA; CDR2 reads FQGNSA. The CDR3 is made up of 11 amino acids. CDR3 in amino acids: CASSQTDTQYF. DNA for the CDR3: TGTGCCAGCAGCCAGACAGATACGCAGTATTTT.

The V and J genes are TRBV7-3 and TRBJ2-6; D remains ambiguous. Germline V lookup: CDR1 SGHTA, CDR2 FQGTGA. The CDR3 is 14 amino acids. The V gene lost 1 base and the J gene lost 0 bases, with 1 base spanning the gap. The CDR3 coding sequence is TGTGCCAGCAGCTTAAGCTCTGGGGCCAACGTCCTGACTTTC. Translating it yields CASSLSSGANVLTF.

The V and J genes are TRBV2 and TRBJ2-7, with D possibly TRBD1 on 6 matching bases. Germline CDR1 is SNHLY and CDR2 is FYNNEI. V gave up 1 base and J gave up 3 bases, with 13 bases separating them. This CDR3 has 15 amino acids. CDR3 nucleotides: TGTGCCAGCAGTGAAGGAGCCACAGGGAACTACGAGCAGTACTTC. Translating gives CASSEGATGNYEQYF.

This clone was seen at least ten times. The chain couples TRBV19 to TRBJ2-5; possible D gene TRBD1, 6 bases. Looked up from germline, CDR1 is LNHDA and CDR2 is SQIVND (reference sequence). The V end was cut by 8 bases, the J end by 3 bases, with 19 bases between. The CDR3 extends over 15 amino acids. CDR3 nucleotides: TGTGCCAGTCCACGTCCAGGGGACCGTGAAGAGACCCAGTACTTC. Translated, it gives CASPRPGDREETQYF.

This clone was counted a few times. The V and J genes are TRBV10-3 and TRBJ2-7, with D unresolved. This CDR3 has 11 amino acids. V dropped 6 bases and J dropped 3 bases, with 6 bases sitting between them. From germline, CDR1 is ENHRY and CDR2 SYGVKD. The CDR3 DNA reads as TGTGCCATCAGACAGAACTACGAGCAGTACTTC. Encoded protein: CAIRQNYEQYF.

This clone was seen more than once but under ten times. V gene TRBV29-1 combines with J gene TRBJ2-3; D gene unclear. The CDR3 consists of 13 residues. Per the germline V gene, CDR1 is SQVTM and CDR2 is ANQGSEA. The ends were cut back, 1 base at V and 7 bases at J, with 12 bases in the middle. Written as DNA, the CDR3 is TGCAGCGTTGAAGTGGAAGGTGGTAATACGCAGTATTTT. It specifies CSVEVEGGNTQYF.

This rearrangement joins TRBV30 to TRBJ2-7, with D hard to call. CDR3 size: 10 residues. The V end lost 5 bases, the J end lost 2 bases, and 4 bases lay between the germline ends. The germline gives CDR1 GTSNPN, CDR2 SVGIG (reference sequence). CDR3 in amino acids: CAWGTYEQYF. The CDR3 DNA sequence: TGTGCCTGGGGTACCTACGAGCAGTACTTC.

The chain links TRBV29-1 to TRBJ2-3; the match to TRBD2 covers 13 bases. Germline lookup yields CDR1 SQVTM and CDR2 ANQGSEA. The V gene end was trimmed by 6 bases and the J gene end by 3 bases; junction bases not matched to a gene: 9. The CDR3 covers 16 residues. This CDR3 is CSVQGLAGHHTDTQYF. The CDR3, as DNA: TGCAGCGTCCAGGGACTAGCGGGGCACCATACAGATACGCAGTATTTT.

The genes are TRBV9 and TRBJ2-7, with 7 bases fitting TRBD1. Germline V gives CDR1 SGDLS, CDR2 YYNGEE. The V and J ends lost 4 bases and 1 base, in that order; junction bases with no gene match: 14. This CDR3 comprises 17 residues. Written as DNA, the CDR3 is TGTGCCAGCAGCATAGACGTCTCAGGACAGGCTTCCTACGAGCAGTACTTC. Residues: CASSIDVSGQASYEQYF. Variable domain in full (rest from reference TRBV9 and TRBJ2-7): DSGVTQTPKHLITATGQRVTLRCSPRSGDLSVYWYQQSLDQGLQFLIQYYNGEERAKGNILERFSAQQFPDLHSELNLSSLELGDSALYFCASSIDVSGQASYEQYFGPGTRLTVT.

This clone was counted a single time. The chain combines TRBV18 with TRBJ1-1, with unresolved D. Germline CDR1 KGHSH, CDR2 LQKENI. The V gene lost 5 bases and the J gene lost 0 bases, with 19 bases spanning the gap. The CDR3 has 17 amino acids. As DNA, the CDR3 is TGTGCCAGCTCATCACTCCCTACAGTAGGGCTGAACACTGAAGCTTTCTTT. Its translation: CASSSLPTVGLNTEAFF. Combining the CDR3 with reference TRBV18 and TRBJ1-1 gives the whole variable domain NAGVMQNPRHLVRRRGQEARLRCSPMKGHSHVYWYRQLPEEGLKFMVYLQKENIIDESGMPKERFSAEFPKEGPSILRIQQVVRGDSAAYFCASSSLPTVGLNTEAFFGQGTRLTVV.

The chain couples TRBV30 to TRBJ2-1; perhaps TRBD2 as D (5 bases). The CDR3 covers 14 residues. Germline loops: CDR1 GTSNPN, CDR2 SVGIG (reference sequence). V dropped 1 base and J dropped 4 bases, with 11 bases sitting between them. CDR3 sequence (DNA): TGTGCCTGGAGTGCGGGGTTCCAGTACAATGAGCAGTTCTTC. Encoded protein: CAWSAGFQYNEQFF.

This chain links TRBV15 with TRBJ2-3, with D hard to call. V lost 7 bases and J 0 bases, leaving 11 bases between the germline ends. Germline-derived CDR1 and CDR2 are LNHNV and YYDKDF (reference sequence). The CDR3 is 14 amino acids. This chain's CDR3 is CATISGISTDTQYF. CDR3 nucleotide sequence: TGTGCCACCATATCTGGGATTAGCACAGATACGCAGTATTTT.

V and J are TRBV4-3 and TRBJ2-1, with D perhaps matching TRBD2 (7 bases). V lost 4 bases and J 9 bases, leaving 13 bases between the germline ends. Per the germline V gene, CDR1 is LGHNA and CDR2 is YSLEER. The CDR3 has 13 residues. CDR3 loop: CASSRLAGAEQFF. DNA of the CDR3: TGCGCCAGCAGCCGCCTCGCGGGGGCTGAGCAGTTCTTC.

V is TRBV7-8 and J is TRBJ1-5; D is unclear. The CDR3 runs to 16 residues. V lost 2 bases, J lost 6 bases, and 17 bases lay in between. Germline V gene lookup returns CDR1 SGHVS and CDR2 FQNEAQ. The CDR3 protein is CASSLLWEGVGQPQHF. CDR3 coding DNA: TGTGCCAGCAGCTTACTGTGGGAGGGAGTCGGTCAGCCCCAGCATTTT.

The J gene is TRBJ1-5, the V gene TRBV30; D may be TRBD1 (5 bases). This CDR3 has 11 amino acids. CDR1 and CDR2 (germline): GTSNPN, SVGIG (reference sequence). The ends were cut back, 2 bases at V and 12 bases at J, with 11 bases in the middle. The CDR3 sequence is CAWSLGEVQHF. CDR3 DNA: TGTGCCTGGAGTCTAGGGGAGGTCCAGCATTTT.

The chain carries TRBV5-6 and TRBJ2-1; unclear D gene. Per the germline V gene, CDR1 is SGHDT and CDR2 is YYEEEE. The V gene lost 0 bases and the J gene lost 7 bases, with 2 bases spanning the gap. The CDR3 totals 11 residues. CDR3 in DNA: TGTGCCAGCAGCTTGGGAAATGAGCAGTTCTTC. It yields the protein CASSLGNEQFF.

The rearrangement uses TRBV11-2 and TRBJ2-5; D is possibly TRBD1 or TRBD2 (6 bases each). V was cut by 5 bases and J by 2 bases, with 15 bases left in between. Germline-derived CDR1 and CDR2 are SGHAT and FQNNGV. The CDR3 spans 15 residues. This chain's CDR3 is CASSPQGGRQETQYF. CDR3 sequence (DNA): TGTGCCAGCAGCCCACAAGGGGGGCGGCAAGAGACCCAGTACTTC.

Only a few counts were recorded for this clone. This chain's CDR3 is CASSVDVGGTEAFF. The CDR3 DNA is TGTGCCAGCAGCGTAGATGTAGGGGGCACTGAAGCTTTCTTT. V gene TRBV9 combines with J gene TRBJ1-1; TRBD1 might be the D (6 bases). This CDR3 has 14 residues. Germline V lookup: CDR1 SGDLS, CDR2 YYNGEE. V was trimmed by 0 bases and J by 4 bases, leaving 10 bases between them. Full variable domain (remainder filled in from reference TRBV9 and TRBJ1-1): DSGVTQTPKHLITATGQRVTLRCSPRSGDLSVYWYQQSLDQGLQFLIQYYNGEERAKGNILERFSAQQFPDLHSELNLSSLELGDSALYFCASSVDVGGTEAFFGQGTRLTVV.

The rearrangement uses TRBV29-1 and TRBJ2-1; D might be TRBD2 (5 bases). Germline CDR1 and CDR2: SQVTM and ANQGSEA. The CDR3 is 13 amino acids. V dropped 4 bases and J dropped 9 bases, with 16 bases sitting between them. CDR3 residues: CSVVTVLAGEQFF. The CDR3 DNA follows: TGCAGCGTTGTCACAGTCCTCGCGGGTGAGCAGTTCTTC.

The chain employs TRBV29-1 and TRBJ1-2; perhaps TRBD1 as D (5 bases). From germline, CDR1 is SQVTM and CDR2 ANQGSEA. The CDR3 contains 12 residues. Trimming took off 4 bases at V and 7 bases at J, with 13 bases between the two ends. The CDR3 nucleotides are TGCAGCGTTGGGGAGTATCAGGGTGGCTACACCTTC. This codes for CSVGEYQGGYTF. Variable domain in full (rest from reference TRBV29-1 and TRBJ1-2): SAVISQKPSRDICQRGTSLTIQCQVDSQVTMMFWYRQQPGQSLTLIATANQGSEATYESGFVIDKFPISRPNLTFSTLTVSNMSPEDSSIYLCSVGEYQGGYTFGSGTRLTVV.

This clone was picked up a small number of times. The gene calls are TRBV10-3 and TRBJ1-5; D remains unclear. V lost 3 bases, J lost 1 base, and 7 bases lay in between. Looked up from germline, CDR1 is ENHRY and CDR2 is SYGVKD. The CDR3 has 14 residues. CDR3 coding DNA: TGTGCCATCAGTGATTCGGGGAGCAATCAGCCCCAGCATTTT. Residues: CAISDSGSNQPQHF.

This clone showed up just a few times. This sequence joins TRBV7-9 and TRBJ2-3; unclear D gene. The CDR3 runs 12 residues. Germline V gives CDR1 SEHNR, CDR2 FQNEAQ (reference sequence). Trimming shortened V by 3 bases and J by 5 bases, and 6 bases separated the two germline ends. CDR3 residues: CASSLSGDTQYF. CDR3 nucleotides: TGTGCCAGCAGCTTGTCCGGAGATACGCAGTATTTT.